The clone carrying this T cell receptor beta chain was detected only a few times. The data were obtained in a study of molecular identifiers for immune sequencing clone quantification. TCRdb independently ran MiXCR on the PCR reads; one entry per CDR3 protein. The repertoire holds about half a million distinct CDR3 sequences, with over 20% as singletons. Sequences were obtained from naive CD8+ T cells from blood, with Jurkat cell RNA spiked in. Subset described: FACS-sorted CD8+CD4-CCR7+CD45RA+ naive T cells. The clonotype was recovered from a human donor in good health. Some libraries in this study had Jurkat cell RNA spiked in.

The CDR3 DNA follows: TGTGCCAGCAGCTTGGGGGATCCTTCCTACGAGCAGTACTTC. Translation gives CASSLGDPSYEQYF. This chain links TRBV5-6 with TRBJ2-7; D is unclear. The V end lost 0 bases, the J end lost 1 base, and 8 bases lay between the germline ends. The length of the CDR3 is 14 residues. Germline lookup yields CDR1 SGHDT and CDR2 YYEEEE.